The 21 T cell receptor beta chains below all came from one sample that was sequenced in a study of shared clonotypes between healthy human individuals. Clones were read by immunoSEQ multiplex PCR, and TCRdb kept only the in-frame ones, dropping some. The sample has about 1.5 million clones, 95% to 99% seen once. The specimen was naive CD4+ T cells sorted from blood. Subset here: CD45RA+ positively selected. The receptors were gathered from a man aged 25 to 40 in good health.

The chain is built from TRBV12-5 and TRBJ1-1; D remains unclear. The CDR3 contains 13 residues. V was trimmed by 1 base and J by 6 bases, leaving 9 bases between them. Germline loops: CDR1 LGHNT, CDR2 FRNRAP. CDR3 sequence reads: CASGLGSGAEAFF. For the CDR3, the DNA is TGTGCTAGTGGTTTGGGTTCCGGGGCTGAAGCTTTCTTT.

CDR3 region: CASSILLAGAYNEQFF. The DNA for the CDR3 is TGTGCCAGTAGTATCCTCCTAGCGGGAGCCTACAATGAGCAGTTCTTC. The chain joins TRBV19 to TRBJ2-1; 10 positions agree with TRBD2. The CDR3 is 16 amino acids. Germline V gene lookup returns CDR1 LNHDA and CDR2 SQIVND (reference sequence). The V segment lost 3 bases and the J segment 2 bases; nucleotides outside the gene matches: 4.

The gene calls are TRBV29-1 and TRBJ2-1; TRBD1 aligns across 11 bases. The ends lost 4 bases at V and 5 bases at J; junction bases unmatched: 7. CDR1 and CDR2 (germline): SQVTM, ANQGSEA. The CDR3 runs 15 residues. CDR3 in DNA: TGCAGCGTTGGATACGGGACAGGGGGACACAATGAGCAGTTCTTC. This translates into CSVGYGTGGHNEQFF.

This chain connects TRBV9 to TRBJ2-1, with TRBD2 identical over 13 bases. Per the germline V gene, CDR1 is SGDLS and CDR2 is YYNGEE. Trimming removed 2 bases from V and 4 bases from J; junction bases left unmatched: 6. This CDR3 has 17 residues. CDR3 protein: CASSVGLAGEGYNEQFF. The CDR3 DNA sequence: TGTGCCAGCAGCGTTGGACTAGCGGGAGAGGGTTACAATGAGCAGTTCTTC. Filled out from reference TRBV9 and TRBJ2-1, the complete variable domain reads DSGVTQTPKHLITATGQRVTLRCSPRSGDLSVYWYQQSLDQGLQFLIQYYNGEERAKGNILERFSAQQFPDLHSELNLSSLELGDSALYFCASSVGLAGEGYNEQFFGPGTRLTVL.

Written as DNA, the CDR3 is TGTGCCAGCAGCCCTGTGGGCGAGGGTGAGCAGTTCTTC. Amino acid sequence: CASSPVGEGEQFF. The chain recombines TRBV5-4 with TRBJ2-1; possible D gene TRBD2, 5 bases. This CDR3 has 13 residues. Per germline, CDR1 SGHNT and CDR2 YYREEE (reference sequence). V was pared by 4 bases and J by 9 bases, with 14 bases between. Supplemented by reference TRBV5-4 and TRBJ2-1, the full variable domain reads ETGVTQSPTHLIKTRGQQVTLRCSSQSGHNTVSWYQQALGQGPQFIFQYYREEENGRGNFPPRFSGLQFPNYSSELNVNALELDDSALYLCASSPVGEGEQFFGPGTRLTVL.

The chain joins TRBV19 to TRBJ1-5; 7 bases align to TRBD1. The V and J ends lost 8 bases and 7 bases, in that order; junction bases with no gene match: 8. The CDR3 consists of 13 residues. Looked up from germline, CDR1 is LNHDA and CDR2 is SQIVND (reference sequence). CDR3 DNA: TGTGCCAGTGGGCGACAGGGCGAACAGCCCCAGCATTTT. It yields the protein CASGRQGEQPQHF.

The chain employs TRBV7-3 and TRBJ1-2, with TRBD1 as a possible D gene (5 bases). Trimming pared 5 bases from V and 9 bases from J, leaving 16 bases between. The CDR3 runs 13 residues. CDR1 SGHTA and CDR2 FQGTGA come from the germline V gene. CDR3 region: CASSPDGTARYTF. For the CDR3, the DNA is TGTGCCAGCAGCCCCGATGGGACGGCTCGCTACACCTTC.

This clone was observed once. V usage is TRBV12-5 and J usage is TRBJ2-5; 12 bases agree with TRBD1. The CDR3 is made up of 15 amino acids. The germline V gene has CDR1 LGHNT and CDR2 FRNRAP. V dropped 6 bases and J dropped 4; count of bases not matched to a gene: 6. The CDR3 DNA reads TGTGCTAGTGGGGAGGGGACAGGGGGCCCAGAGACCCAGTACTTC. Its protein product is CASGEGTGGPETQYF.

The chain couples TRBV5-4 to TRBJ2-2, with D perhaps being TRBD1 or TRBD2 (5 bases each). Germline lookup yields CDR1 SGHNT and CDR2 YYREEE (reference sequence). The CDR3 has 14 residues. Trimming pared 1 base from V and 8 bases from J, leaving 12 bases between. The CDR3 coding sequence is TGTGCCAGCAGCTTGACTAGTCCAGGGGGGGAGCTGTTTTTT. Amino acids: CASSLTSPGGELFF.

The chain combines TRBV19 with TRBJ2-2; D uncertain. The CDR3 is made up of 15 amino acids. The ends were cut back, 3 bases at V and 1 base at J, with 9 bases in the middle. Germline V gene sequence: CDR1 LNHDA, CDR2 SQIVND (reference sequence). CDR3 region: CASSMPRGNTGELFF. In DNA form, the CDR3 reads TGTGCCAGTAGTATGCCCAGAGGGAACACCGGGGAGCTGTTTTTT.

The rearrangement links TRBV5-4 to TRBJ2-3; D may correspond to TRBD1 or TRBD2 (5 bases each). This CDR3 has 14 residues. Trimming pared 2 bases from V and 2 bases from J, leaving 9 bases between. The germline V gene encodes CDR1 SGHNT and CDR2 YYREEE (reference sequence). The CDR3 bases are TGTGCCAGCAGCTTTGGGGGACCCACAGATACGCAGTATTTT. As protein: CASSFGGPTDTQYF.

V usage is TRBV2 and J usage is TRBJ2-7; possible D gene TRBD1, 6 bases. The CDR3 runs 13 residues. The V gene lost 7 bases and the J gene lost 3 bases, with 13 bases spanning the gap. The germline V gene has CDR1 SNHLY and CDR2 FYNNEI. CDR3 protein: CASNLQGIYEQYF. The CDR3, as DNA: TGTGCCAGCAATCTCCAGGGGATCTACGAGCAGTACTTC.

The genes are TRBV14 and TRBJ2-7, with D maybe TRBD2 (6 bases). Between the trimmed V and J ends, which lost 1 base and 9 bases, there was a span of 13 bases. The CDR3 is 13 amino acids. Germline lookup yields CDR1 SGHDN and CDR2 FVKESK. The CDR3 region is CASSQALTSWQYF. CDR3 DNA: TGTGCCAGCAGCCAAGCTCTAACTAGCTGGCAGTACTTC.

This rearrangement joins TRBV10-3 to TRBJ2-1; 12 bases are shared with TRBD2. Germline lookup yields CDR1 ENHRY and CDR2 SYGVKD. The J segment lost 7 bases and the V segment lost 0 bases, leaving 1 base of the junction unmatched. The CDR3 has 15 amino acids. CDR3 region: CAISESLAGGNEQFF. The DNA for the CDR3 is TGTGCCATCAGTGAGTCCCTAGCGGGAGGGAATGAGCAGTTCTTC.

This chain joins TRBV29-1 and TRBJ2-1, with D tentatively TRBD1 (5 bases). V was trimmed by 4 bases and J by 8 bases, leaving 15 bases between them. The CDR3 contains 13 residues. Germline CDR1 reads SQVTM; CDR2 reads ANQGSEA. CDR3 nucleotides: TGCAGCGTTGGGCCCCTACTGACAGATGAGCAGTTCTTC. The encoded protein is CSVGPLLTDEQFF.

The chain links TRBV28 to TRBJ2-7; D might be TRBD1 or TRBD2, each matching 7 bases. CDR3 size: 14 residues. Germline V lookup: CDR1 MDHEN, CDR2 SYDVKM. V dropped 8 bases and J dropped 9 bases, with 23 bases sitting between them. The CDR3 DNA follows: TGTGCCAGCGGGACAGCGGGGAGGGCTGGGGGGCAGTACTTC. It translates to CASGTAGRAGGQYF.

The chain employs TRBV6-1 and TRBJ2-7; perhaps TRBD1 as D (6 bases). CDR1 is MNHNS and CDR2 is SASEGT in the germline V gene. Trimming removed 4 bases at V and 3 bases at J, with 13 bases between. The CDR3 length is 14 residues. CDR3: CASSVETGIYEQYF. In nucleotides, the CDR3 is TGTGCCAGCAGTGTGGAGACAGGTATCTACGAGCAGTACTTC.

The chain employs TRBV5-1 and TRBJ2-3; 10 bases fit TRBD2. Germline V gene data show CDR1 as SGHRS and CDR2 as YFSETQ. This CDR3 is built from 13 residues. V lost 4 bases and J lost 5; bases outside the gene matches: 1. The CDR3 reads CASSRLAGDTQYF. Here the CDR3 DNA reads TGCGCCAGCAGCCGACTAGCGGGAGATACGCAGTATTTT. The complete variable domain, with remaining parts taken from reference TRBV5-1 and TRBJ2-3, reads KAGVTQTPRYLIKTRGQQVTLSCSPISGHRSVSWYQQTPGQGLQFLFEYFSETQRNKGNFPGRFSGRQFSNSRSEMNVSTLELGDSALYLCASSRLAGDTQYFGPGTRLTVL.

The gene calls are TRBV5-8 and TRBJ2-7, with D possibly TRBD2 on 6 matching bases. The CDR3 extends over 15 amino acids. CDR1 SGHTS and CDR2 YDEGEE come from the germline V gene. V was pared by 7 bases and J by 0 bases, with 17 bases between. DNA of the CDR3: TGTGCCAGCCCCCGGAGGGACCATCGCTCCTACGAGCAGTACTTC. It yields the protein CASPRRDHRSYEQYF.

V usage is TRBV5-1 and J usage is TRBJ2-1, with 11 bases lining up with TRBD1. From germline, CDR1 is SGHRS and CDR2 YFSETQ. This CDR3 contains 13 residues. V trimming: 7 bases; J trimming: 7 bases; junction bases outside the gene matches: 4. CDR3 loop: CASDRDRGNEQFF. DNA for the CDR3: TGCGCCAGCGACCGGGACAGGGGGAATGAGCAGTTCTTC.

V usage is TRBV4-3 and J usage is TRBJ2-1; D may be TRBD2 (6 bases). Germline V gives CDR1 LGHNA, CDR2 YSLEER. The ends were cut back, 0 bases at V and 10 bases at J, with 10 bases in the middle. This CDR3 contains 13 residues. The CDR3 here is CASSQDPRGEQFF. The DNA for the CDR3 is TGCGCCAGCAGCCAAGATCCGCGGGGAGAGCAGTTCTTC.